One and the same sample provided the 22 T cell receptor beta chains below, sequenced in a study of T cell responses to AZD1222 COVID-19 vaccine. The method was immunoSEQ multiplex PCR; TCRdb's version includes in-frame clones alone and lacks a portion of them. The sample records 100,000 or so clones, around nine tenths being singletons. The sample consisted of peripheral blood, taken on day 0 of AZD1222 vaccination. These receptors were obtained from an adult in good health.

A word on this clone: The sample contains more than one DNA sequence encoding this CDR3. This chain joins TRBV3-1 (or the pseudogene TRBV3-2) and TRBJ2-2; TRBD2 agrees at 8 bases. With 3 bases clipped from V and 6 bases from J, the junction kept 9 bases outside the gene matches. The V gene's germline CDR1 is LGHDT and CDR2 YNNKEL (reference sequence). The CDR3 loop spans 16 amino acids. The CDR3 is CASSQPGTRFSGELFF. For the CDR3, the DNA is TGTGCCAGCAGCCAGCCTGGGACTAGATTCTCCGGGGAGCTGTTTTTT.

The rearrangement links TRBV9 to TRBJ2-1, with 14 bases matching TRBD2. Trimming removed 2 bases from V and 8 bases from J; junction bases left unmatched: 9. The CDR3 is made up of 17 amino acids. Germline CDR1 is SGDLS and CDR2 is YYNGEE. The CDR3 coding sequence is TGTGCCAGCAGCGTTGGGACCGGGACTAGCGGGAGTTATGAGCAGTTCTTC. This gives the protein CASSVGTGTSGSYEQFF.

V and J are TRBV4-2 and TRBJ1-1; D perhaps matches TRBD1 (5 bases). The CDR3 has 16 amino acids. Germline CDR1 reads LGHNA; CDR2 reads YNFKEQ. Trimming removed 3 bases at V and 0 bases at J, with 14 bases between. The CDR3: CASSQGVQQMNTEAFF. DNA of the CDR3: TGTGCCAGCAGCCAGGGGGTTCAACAGATGAACACTGAAGCTTTCTTT.

This sequence joins TRBV6-1 and TRBJ1-3, with D perhaps TRBD1 (6 bases). The CDR3 contains 15 residues. V lost 3 bases to trimming and J lost 6 bases, with 15 bases between them. Germline lookup yields CDR1 MNHNS and CDR2 SASEGT. CDR3 in DNA: TGTGCCAGCAGTGACAGGGGAAAGGGGATAAACACCATATATTTT. Translating gives CASSDRGKGINTIYF.

As DNA, the CDR3 is TGTGCCAGCAGTCCGACAAGAGCGGGCACTGAAGCTTTCTTT. Encoded protein: CASSPTRAGTEAFF. The chain uses TRBV6-5 and TRBJ1-1; D is unresolved. The V and J ends lost 5 bases and 4 bases respectively, with 14 bases between them. The CDR3 runs 14 residues. CDR1 MNHEY and CDR2 SVGAGI come from the germline V gene.

The chain recombines TRBV2 with TRBJ2-7; the D is unclear. This CDR3 spans 11 amino acids. Between the trimmed V and J ends, which lost 4 bases and 13 bases, there was a span of 14 bases. CDR1 is SNHLY and CDR2 is FYNNEI in the germline V gene. The CDR3 loop is CASSARSLFYF. The CDR3 nucleotides are TGTGCCAGCAGTGCCCGCTCCCTTTTCTACTTC. The full variable domain, its missing parts supplied by reference TRBV2 and TRBJ2-7, is EPEVTQTPSHQVTQMGQEVILRCVPISNHLYFYWYRQILGQKVEFLVSFYNNEISEKSEIFDDQFSVERPDGSNFTLKIRSTKLEDSAMYFCASSARSLFYFGPGTRLTVT.

The chain is built from TRBV9 and TRBJ2-3; D not certain. V was shortened by 0 bases and J by 2 bases, with 4 bases between the two germline ends. Germline CDR1 reads SGDLS; CDR2 reads YYNGEE. This CDR3 region has 13 residues. The CDR3: CASSVVDTDTQYF. In DNA form, the CDR3 reads TGTGCCAGCAGCGTAGTTGACACAGATACGCAGTATTTT.

This chain joins TRBV7-8 and TRBJ2-3, with a possible D match to TRBD1 (6 bases). Trimming removed 1 base from V and 4 bases from J, with 9 bases in between. CDR3 size: 14 residues. The germline CDR1 and CDR2 sequences are SGHVS and FQNEAQ. The CDR3: CASSLGQAADTQYF. The DNA for the CDR3 is TGTGCCAGCAGCTTAGGACAGGCGGCAGATACGCAGTATTTT.

V is TRBV10-3 and J is TRBJ1-1; a weak D match, TRBD1 (5 bases). The CDR3 runs 19 residues. Germline CDR1 is ENHRY and CDR2 is SYGVKD. The germline V and J ends were trimmed by 0 bases and 1 base, with 21 bases remaining between them. CDR3 coding DNA: TGTGCCATCAGTGAGTCGAGGGGTACCGGCACGCATAGGAACACTGAAGCTTTCTTT. Translated: CAISESRGTGTHRNTEAFF.

This chain connects TRBV6-2 or TRBV6-3 to TRBJ1-1, with a tentative D call TRBD1 (6 bases). V was shortened by 0 bases and J by 7 bases, with 6 bases between the two germline ends. There are 12 residues in the CDR3. The germline V gene has CDR1 MNHEY and CDR2 SVGEGT. CDR3 sequence reads: CASSYSTGEAFF. The CDR3 coding sequence is TGTGCCAGCAGTTACTCGACAGGTGAAGCTTTCTTT.

The rearrangement joins TRBV2 to TRBJ2-1; no clear D gene. Germline V gene data show CDR1 as SNHLY and CDR2 as FYNNEI. Between the trimmed V and J ends, which lost 8 bases and 5 bases, there was a span of 4 bases. The CDR3 sequence is 10 residues long. CDR3 nucleotide sequence: TGTGCCAGCGATGACAATGAGCAGTTCTTC. Translated: CASDDNEQFF.

This clone was detected a few times. The chain has TRBV12-3 or TRBV12-4 and TRBJ2-1; TRBD2 is a possible D gene (5 bases). The germline V and J ends were trimmed by 5 bases and 6 bases, with 11 bases remaining between them. The CDR3 has 13 residues. CDR3 amino acids: CASSVRGINEQFF. The CDR3 DNA reads as TGTGCCAGCAGTGTGCGAGGGATCAATGAGCAGTTCTTC.

The chain has TRBV19 and TRBJ1-4, with D possibly matching TRBD1 (5 bases). Germline V CDR1 and CDR2: LNHDA, SQIVND (reference sequence). This CDR3 contains 15 residues. Trimming removed 3 bases from V and 4 bases from J, with 12 bases in between. CDR3 DNA sequence: TGTGCCAGTAGTATCCGACAGAATATTAATGAAAAACTGTTTTTT. Its protein is CASSIRQNINEKLFF. Full variable domain (outside the CDR3, taken from reference TRBV19 and TRBJ1-4): DGGITQSPKYLFRKEGQNVTLSCEQNLNHDAMYWYRQDPGQGLRLIYYSQIVNDFQKGDIAEGYSVSREKKESFPLTVTSAQKNPTAFYLCASSIRQNINEKLFFGSGTQLSVL.

The CDR3 sequence: CASGRTTTGTGDATEAFF. As DNA, the CDR3 is TGTGCTAGTGGTCGTACTACGACCGGGACAGGCGACGCCACTGAAGCTTTCTTT. This chain joins TRBV12-5 and TRBJ1-1; 8 nucleotides line up with TRBD1. Germline V CDR1 and CDR2: LGHNT, FRNRAP. This CDR3 has 18 amino acids. V lost 5 bases to trimming and J lost 4 bases; unmatched junction nucleotides: 18. Looking up the rest from reference TRBV12-5 and TRBJ1-1 gives the full variable domain: DARVTQTPRHKVTEMGQEVTMRCQPILGHNTVFWYRQTMMQGLELLAYFRNRAPLDDSGMPKDRFSAEMPDATLATLKIQPSEPRDSAVYFCASGRTTTGTGDATEAFFGQGTRLTVV.

The genes are TRBV3-1 (or the pseudogene TRBV3-2) and TRBJ2-1; TRBD2 agrees at 9 bases. J gave up 9 bases and V 1 base, and 13 bases lay outside the gene matches. This CDR3 has 17 amino acids. CDR1 is LGHDT, CDR2 YNNKEL, per germline (reference sequence). The CDR3 loop is CASSQVELASGDTEQFF. CDR3 nucleotides: TGTGCCAGCAGCCAAGTCGAGTTGGCTAGCGGGGATACTGAGCAGTTCTTC.

The genes are TRBV3-1 (or the pseudogene TRBV3-2) and TRBJ1-1; D is ambiguous. Germline CDR1 LGHDT, CDR2 YNNKEL (reference sequence). The V end was cut by 1 base, the J end by 4 bases, with 16 bases between. This CDR3 contains 16 residues. CDR3 nucleotide sequence: TGTGCCAGCAGCCAAGTCCGAGACCCGAGGGTCACTGAAGCTTTCTTT. Its translation is CASSQVRDPRVTEAFF.

This clone was counted between two and nine times. J is TRBJ2-1 and V is TRBV5-1, with D unresolved. Germline values: CDR1 SGHRS, CDR2 YFSETQ. Trimming took off 3 bases at V and 9 bases at J, with 10 bases between the two ends. There are 12 residues in the CDR3. The CDR3 loop is CASSSTRLEQFF. The CDR3 DNA reads as TGCGCCAGCAGCTCTACTCGCCTTGAGCAGTTCTTC.

V usage is TRBV19 and J usage is TRBJ2-3, with D possibly being TRBD2 (6 bases). Trimming took off 4 bases at V and 1 base at J, with 12 bases between the two ends. CDR1 and CDR2 (germline): LNHDA, SQIVND (reference sequence). The CDR3 is 15 residues long. In DNA, the CDR3 is TGTGCCAGTAGTAGAGAACCGGGGGGCACAGATACGCAGTATTTT. Its translation is CASSREPGGTDTQYF.

The chain is built from TRBV4-1 and TRBJ2-2; 8 bases map to TRBD1. Germline loops: CDR1 MGHRA, CDR2 YSYEKL. The junction had 5 bases not matched to a gene; V was cut back by 5 bases and J by 6 bases. The CDR3 loop spans 14 amino acids. The CDR3, as DNA: TGCGCCAGCAGCGCAGGGGGCGCCTCCGGGGAGCTGTTTTTT. This sequence encodes CASSAGGASGELFF.

The DNA for the CDR3 is TGTGCCAGCAGCACAGGCCGACAGGGTCGCAATGAGCAGTTCTTC. Protein sequence: CASSTGRQGRNEQFF. The rearrangement links TRBV11-3 to TRBJ2-1; 7 bases fit TRBD1. Germline CDR1 and CDR2: SGHNT and YENEEA. The CDR3 is made up of 15 amino acids. The V segment lost 5 bases and the J segment 6 bases; nucleotides outside the gene matches: 10.

This clone turned up a few times. The chain couples TRBV27 to TRBJ2-1; 9 bases map to TRBD1. CDR3 length: 15 amino acids. V trimming: 5 bases; J trimming: 5 bases; junction bases outside the gene matches: 7. Per germline, CDR1 MNHEY and CDR2 SMNVEV (reference sequence). CDR3 in amino acids: CASSATGTGNNEQFF. In nucleotides, the CDR3 is TGTGCCAGCAGTGCTACCGGGACAGGGAACAATGAGCAGTTCTTC.

This clone was seen at least ten times. The rearrangement joins TRBV7-2 to TRBJ1-6; maybe TRBD1 (5 bases). Trimming pared 5 bases from V and 7 bases from J, leaving 21 bases between. Per germline, CDR1 SGHTA and CDR2 FQGNSA. The CDR3 loop spans 17 amino acids. CDR3 sequence (DNA): TGTGCCAGCAGCAGAGGAGGCGGGGGACTAGGGAATTCACCCCTCCACTTT. It specifies CASSRGGGGLGNSPLHF.